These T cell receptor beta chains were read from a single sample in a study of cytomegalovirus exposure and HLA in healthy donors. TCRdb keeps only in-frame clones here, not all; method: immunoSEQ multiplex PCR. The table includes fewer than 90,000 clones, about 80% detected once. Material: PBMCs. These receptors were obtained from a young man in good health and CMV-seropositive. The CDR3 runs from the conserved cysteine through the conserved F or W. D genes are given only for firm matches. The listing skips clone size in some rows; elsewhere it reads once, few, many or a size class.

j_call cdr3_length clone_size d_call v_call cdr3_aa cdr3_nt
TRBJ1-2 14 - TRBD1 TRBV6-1 CASQDRGWNYGYTF TGTGCCAGCCAAGACAGGGGATGGAACTATGGCTACACCTTC
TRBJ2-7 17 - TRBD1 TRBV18 CASSPSPYRGRGGEQYF TGTGCCAGCTCACCAAGTCCCTACAGGGGCCGGGGTGGCGAGCAGTACTTC
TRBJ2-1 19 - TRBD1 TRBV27 CASSHGTGINRSSYNEQFF TGTGCCAGCAGCCACGGGACAGGGATTAATCGCAGCTCCTACAATGAGCAGTTCTTC
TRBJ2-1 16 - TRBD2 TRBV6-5 CASSYSKRGGWDEQFF TGTGCCAGCAGTTACTCCAAGCGGGGGGGCTGGGATGAGCAGTTCTTC
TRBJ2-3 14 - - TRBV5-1 CASRAGQSTDTQYF TGCGCCAGCCGGGCGGGACAGAGCACAGATACGCAGTATTTT
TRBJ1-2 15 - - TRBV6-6 CASSYGAGPSYGYTF TGTGCCAGCAGTTACGGAGCGGGACCTAGCTATGGCTACACCTTC
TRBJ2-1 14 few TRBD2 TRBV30 CAWSVLAGGGEQFF TGTGCCTGGAGTGTACTAGCGGGGGGGGGTGAGCAGTTCTTC
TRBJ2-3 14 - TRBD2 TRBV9 CASSVASGGDTQYF TGTGCCAGCAGCGTAGCTAGCGGGGGCGATACGCAGTATTTT
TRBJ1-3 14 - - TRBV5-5 CASSLVFLGNTIYF TGTGCCAGCAGCTTGGTTTTCCTCGGAAACACCATATATTTT
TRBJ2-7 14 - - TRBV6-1 CASSEYRVVHEQYF TGTGCCAGCAGTGAATACAGGGTGGTGCACGAGCAGTACTTC
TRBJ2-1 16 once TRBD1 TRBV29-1 CSVERGGQGRNNEQFF TGCAGCGTGGAAAGAGGTGGACAGGGGCGAAACAATGAGCAGTTCTTC
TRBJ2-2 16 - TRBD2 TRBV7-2 CASSLQLAGVTGELFF TGTGCCAGCAGCTTACAACTAGCGGGGGTCACCGGGGAGCTGTTTTTT
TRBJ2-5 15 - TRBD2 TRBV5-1 CASTTSGGAQETQYF TGCGCCAGCACCACTAGCGGGGGGGCCCAAGAGACCCAGTACTTC
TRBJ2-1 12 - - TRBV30 CAWSALGDEQFF TGTGCCTGGAGTGCCCTGGGCGATGAGCAGTTCTTC
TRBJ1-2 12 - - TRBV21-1 CASVGEVYGYTF TGTGCCAGCGTGGGAGAGGTCTATGGCTACACCTTC
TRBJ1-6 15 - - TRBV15 CATSRDWGWGSPLHF TGTGCCACCAGCAGAGATTGGGGCTGGGGTTCACCCCTCCACTTT
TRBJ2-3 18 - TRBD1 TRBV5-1 CASSLLGVGQGVADTQYF TGCGCCAGCAGCTTGCTAGGGGTTGGACAGGGGGTTGCAGATACGCAGTATTTT
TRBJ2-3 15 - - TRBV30 CAWSVGGGSTDTQYF TGTGCCTGGAGTGTAGGGGGGGGGAGCACAGATACGCAGTATTTT
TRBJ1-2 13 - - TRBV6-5 CASSEGTYYGYTF TGTGCCAGCAGTGAAGGGACATACTATGGCTACACCTTC
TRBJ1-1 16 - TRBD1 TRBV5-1 CASSEETGVMNTEAFF TGCGCCAGCAGCGAGGAGACAGGGGTCATGAACACTGAAGCTTTCTTT
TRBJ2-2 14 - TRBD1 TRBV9 CASSATTGTGELFF TGTGCCAGCAGCGCAACGACAGGGACCGGGGAGCTGTTTTTT
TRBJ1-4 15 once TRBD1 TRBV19 CASSEPGTGNEKLFF TGTGCCAGTAGTGAACCCGGGACAGGGAATGAAAAACTGTTTTTT
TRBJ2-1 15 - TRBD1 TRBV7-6 CASSQGQGIYNEQFF TGTGCCAGCAGCCAGGGACAGGGAATCTACAATGAGCAGTTCTTC
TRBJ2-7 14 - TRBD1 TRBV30 CAWSTWDRNYEQYF TGTGCCTGGAGTACGTGGGACAGAAACTACGAGCAGTACTTC
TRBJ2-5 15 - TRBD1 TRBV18 CASSPGQGRPETQYF TGTGCCAGCTCACCCGGACAGGGGAGGCCCGAGACCCAGTACTTC
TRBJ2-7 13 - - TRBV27 CASSRSTSYEQYF TGTGCCAGCAGCCGAAGTACCAGTTACGAGCAGTACTTC
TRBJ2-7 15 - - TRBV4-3 CASSQESREGYEQYF TGCGCCAGCAGCCAAGAGTCCAGGGAAGGGTACGAGCAGTACTTC
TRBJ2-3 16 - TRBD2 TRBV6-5 CASSYSGLAGGSTQYF TGTGCCAGCAGTTACTCCGGACTAGCGGGGGGGAGTACGCAGTATTTT
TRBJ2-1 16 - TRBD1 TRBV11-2 CASSFTGTGMNNEQFF TGTGCCAGCAGCTTCACCGGGACAGGGATGAACAATGAGCAGTTCTTC
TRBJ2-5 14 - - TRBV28 CASSLLTGRETQYF TGTGCCAGCAGTTTACTAACAGGTCGGGAGACCCAGTACTTC
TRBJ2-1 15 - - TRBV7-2 CASSHERGRDNEQFF TGTGCCAGCAGTCACGAAAGGGGCAGAGACAATGAGCAGTTCTTC
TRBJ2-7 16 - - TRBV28 CASSVSSGVALYEQYF TGTGCCAGCAGCGTCTCCTCCGGGGTGGCCTTGTACGAGCAGTACTTC
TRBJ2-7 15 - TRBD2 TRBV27 CASSLLTSAGYEQYF TGTGCCAGCAGTTTACTGACTAGCGCCGGCTACGAGCAGTACTTC
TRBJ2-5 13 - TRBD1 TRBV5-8 CASSRDRRETQYF TGTGCCAGCAGCCGGGACAGGAGGGAGACCCAGTACTTC
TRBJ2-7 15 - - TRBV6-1 CASSEQGIGSYEQYF TGTGCCAGCAGCGAACAGGGAATTGGATCCTACGAGCAGTACTTC
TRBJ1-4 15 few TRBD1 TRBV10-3 CAISEPRQGSEKLFF TGTGCCATCAGTGAGCCAAGACAGGGTAGTGAAAAACTGTTTTTT
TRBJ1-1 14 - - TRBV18 CASSPGGRDTEAFF TGTGCCAGCTCACCAGGAGGGCGGGACACTGAAGCTTTCTTT
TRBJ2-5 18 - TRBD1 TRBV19 CASSIRRRSDRALETQYF TGTGCCAGTAGTATAAGAAGGAGGTCCGACAGGGCCCTAGAGACCCAGTACTTC
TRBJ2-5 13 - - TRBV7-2 CASKGWSEETQYF TGTGCCAGTAAGGGGTGGTCGGAAGAGACCCAGTACTTC
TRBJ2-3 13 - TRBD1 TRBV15 CATTGNPGQGMYF TGTGCCACCACCGGAAATCCGGGACAGGGCATGTATTTT
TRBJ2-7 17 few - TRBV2 CASSEGHWVLQLYEQYF TGTGCCAGCAGTGAAGGGCATTGGGTCCTACAACTATACGAGCAGTACTTC
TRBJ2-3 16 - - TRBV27 CASSPDRTFPTDTQYF TGTGCCAGCAGTCCAGACAGGACGTTCCCCACAGATACGCAGTATTTT
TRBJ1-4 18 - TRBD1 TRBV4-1 CASSQLSLQGEVNEKLFF TGCGCCAGCAGCCAATTATCACTACAGGGGGAGGTTAATGAAAAACTGTTTTTT
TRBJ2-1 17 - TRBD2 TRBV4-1 CASSQAGLAGGPNEQFF TGCGCCAGCAGCCAGGCCGGACTAGCGGGGGGGCCAAATGAGCAGTTCTTC
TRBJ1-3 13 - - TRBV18 CASSAGSGNTIYF TGTGCCAGCTCAGCAGGGTCTGGAAACACCATATATTTT
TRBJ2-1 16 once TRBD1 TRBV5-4 CASSLGQGILDNEQFF TGTGCCAGCAGCTTGGGACAGGGAATACTCGACAATGAGCAGTTCTTC
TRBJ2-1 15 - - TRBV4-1 CASSQGVADYNEQFF TGCGCCAGCAGCCAAGGGGTAGCGGACTACAATGAGCAGTTCTTC
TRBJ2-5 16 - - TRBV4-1 CASSRLLGINQETQYF TGCGCCAGCAGCCGCCTCCTCGGTATCAACCAAGAGACCCAGTACTTC
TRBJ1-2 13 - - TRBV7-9 CASSLGYSDGYTF TGTGCCAGCAGCTTAGGTTATTCAGATGGCTACACCTTC
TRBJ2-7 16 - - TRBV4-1 CASSRPTGGGVYEQYF TGCGCCAGCAGCCGGCCTACGGGGGGCGGTGTCTACGAGCAGTACTTC
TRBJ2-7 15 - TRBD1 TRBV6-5 CASSYSDRGTYEQYF TGTGCCAGCAGTTACTCCGACAGGGGAACCTACGAGCAGTACTTC